The present entry profiles one T cell receptor beta chain with its context. Its specificity is not known. Data came from immunoSEQ multiplex PCR; TCRdb stores just in-frame clones and leaves some out. This table holds 1,500,000 or so clones, approximately 98.5% found once. This record comes from a study of shared clonotypes between healthy human individuals. As for the study in general: Each donor's CD4 naive and CD4 memory cells filled three plates apiece, CD8 naive two, and CD8 memory one.

Study results and limitations: Between four donors, naive CD4 clonotypes were shared at a level of approximately 5%.

J gave up 3 bases and V 1 base, and 14 bases lay outside the gene matches. Germline V gene lookup returns CDR1 SGHNT and CDR2 YYREEE (reference sequence). The CDR3 is 18 amino acids. This chain connects TRBV5-4 to TRBJ2-7, with 9 bases matching TRBD2. The receptor was isolated from a man aged 30 to 45 in good health. The sample consisted of naive CD4+ T cells sorted from blood. Subset specified: CD45RA+ positively selected. As DNA, the CDR3 is TGTGCCAGCAGCTTGAAGCTCGTAAAACTAGCGGGCCTCTACGAGCAGTACTTC. Translated: CASSLKLVKLAGLYEQYF.